This T cell receptor (beta chain) was sequenced in a study of cytomegalovirus exposure and HLA in healthy donors. The study ran its PCR with 60 Vbeta and 13 Jbeta primers. Sequencing used immunoSEQ multiplex PCR; TCRdb keeps in-frame clones, though not all of them. The sample lists about 120,000 clones, about three quarters occurring once. Regarding the study as a whole: An assumption of roughly uniform sequencing depth across donors underlay the presence/absence analyses. A later analysis found most CMV-associated TCR beta chains apparently HLA-restricted. The authors considered a cluster of highly shared sequence variants likely to be a sequencing artifact. TCR beta sequences reportedly predicted the HLA-A and HLA-B alleles of most subjects accurately.

CDR3 length equals 13 residues. The J segment lost 7 bases and the V segment lost 0 bases, leaving 3 bases of the junction unmatched. The V gene's germline CDR1 is SGHNT and CDR2 YYREEE (reference sequence). On this clone: The antigen remains undetermined.

This clonotype originated in a man aged 60 to 75 in good health and CMV-seropositive. This rearrangement joins TRBV5-4 to TRBJ1-2; 7 bases agree with TRBD1. The sample comprised PBMCs. The CDR3 here is CASSLEGGLGYTF. The CDR3, as DNA: TGTGCCAGCAGCTTGGAAGGGGGCCTTGGCTACACCTTC. The complete variable domain, with remaining parts taken from reference TRBV5-4 and TRBJ1-2, reads ETGVTQSPTHLIKTRGQQVTLRCSSQSGHNTVSWYQQALGQGPQFIFQYYREEENGRGNFPPRFSGLQFPNYSSELNVNALELDDSALYLCASSLEGGLGYTFGSGTRLTVV.